This record looks at one T cell receptor (beta chain) sequence and its context. Its antigen is still unknown. Possible read error: a much larger clone is one base away. Using RNA transcripts as the source, TCR beta CDR3 regions were amplified. An initial round of RT-PCR targeting the TCR CDR3 relied on the HTBI primer set. TCRdb ran MiXCR on the multiplex PCR reads and lists one entry per CDR3 protein. The sample shows hundreds of thousands of distinct CDR3 sequences, approximately 40% of them seen only once. Clinical symptoms, serum thyroxine and TRAb, thyroid ultrasound and orbital computed tomography together formed the diagnostic basis. The entry originates in a study of T cells in Graves' hyperthyroidism and ophthalmopathy. At the level of the study: Peripheral blood was acquired at first diagnosis, ahead of any therapy whatsoever.

This CDR3 has 14 amino acids. Germline loops: CDR1 MNHNY, CDR2 SVGAGI (reference sequence). V lost 8 bases to trimming and J lost 2 bases, with 12 bases between them. Study observations and caveats: The blood repertoire included most of the expanded thyroid clonotypes above 0.001.

This clonotype was sampled from a woman aged 40 to 50 with Graves' hyperthyroidism. The V gene is TRBV6-6, the J gene TRBJ1-4; TRBD1 might be the D (6 bases). The specimen was blood. In nucleotides, the CDR3 is TGTGCCAGCGGTCGACAGGTCACTAATGAAAAACTGTTTTTT. It codes for CASGRQVTNEKLFF.